This TCR beta chain was sequenced for a study of shared clonotypes between healthy human individuals. The assay was immunoSEQ multiplex PCR, and TCRdb's table has in-frame clones only and misses some. The top ten clones hold approximately 0.41% of a sample with 2,500,000 or so clones, 80% to 95% of them seen once. About this clone: The antigen is not known.

General observations from the study: Of the naive CD4 clonotypes, around 5.2% were shared across several donors.

The sequence came from a man aged 18 to 35 in good health. Some clones in this sample may be carry-over from other donors' samples. The sequencing sample was made of naive CD4+ T cells from PBMCs. The subset was: CD45RA+ positively selected.

The DNA for the CDR3 is TGCAGCGGCGCACCCGGGACAGGGCCCACAGATACGCAGTATTTT. It translates to CSGAPGTGPTDTQYF. V is TRBV29-1 and J is TRBJ2-3; 9 bases fit TRBD1. Germline assignment: CDR1 SQVTM and CDR2 ANQGSEA. Trimming at V came to 7 bases and at J to 2 bases, leaving 10 bases not matched to a gene. The CDR3 runs to 15 residues.